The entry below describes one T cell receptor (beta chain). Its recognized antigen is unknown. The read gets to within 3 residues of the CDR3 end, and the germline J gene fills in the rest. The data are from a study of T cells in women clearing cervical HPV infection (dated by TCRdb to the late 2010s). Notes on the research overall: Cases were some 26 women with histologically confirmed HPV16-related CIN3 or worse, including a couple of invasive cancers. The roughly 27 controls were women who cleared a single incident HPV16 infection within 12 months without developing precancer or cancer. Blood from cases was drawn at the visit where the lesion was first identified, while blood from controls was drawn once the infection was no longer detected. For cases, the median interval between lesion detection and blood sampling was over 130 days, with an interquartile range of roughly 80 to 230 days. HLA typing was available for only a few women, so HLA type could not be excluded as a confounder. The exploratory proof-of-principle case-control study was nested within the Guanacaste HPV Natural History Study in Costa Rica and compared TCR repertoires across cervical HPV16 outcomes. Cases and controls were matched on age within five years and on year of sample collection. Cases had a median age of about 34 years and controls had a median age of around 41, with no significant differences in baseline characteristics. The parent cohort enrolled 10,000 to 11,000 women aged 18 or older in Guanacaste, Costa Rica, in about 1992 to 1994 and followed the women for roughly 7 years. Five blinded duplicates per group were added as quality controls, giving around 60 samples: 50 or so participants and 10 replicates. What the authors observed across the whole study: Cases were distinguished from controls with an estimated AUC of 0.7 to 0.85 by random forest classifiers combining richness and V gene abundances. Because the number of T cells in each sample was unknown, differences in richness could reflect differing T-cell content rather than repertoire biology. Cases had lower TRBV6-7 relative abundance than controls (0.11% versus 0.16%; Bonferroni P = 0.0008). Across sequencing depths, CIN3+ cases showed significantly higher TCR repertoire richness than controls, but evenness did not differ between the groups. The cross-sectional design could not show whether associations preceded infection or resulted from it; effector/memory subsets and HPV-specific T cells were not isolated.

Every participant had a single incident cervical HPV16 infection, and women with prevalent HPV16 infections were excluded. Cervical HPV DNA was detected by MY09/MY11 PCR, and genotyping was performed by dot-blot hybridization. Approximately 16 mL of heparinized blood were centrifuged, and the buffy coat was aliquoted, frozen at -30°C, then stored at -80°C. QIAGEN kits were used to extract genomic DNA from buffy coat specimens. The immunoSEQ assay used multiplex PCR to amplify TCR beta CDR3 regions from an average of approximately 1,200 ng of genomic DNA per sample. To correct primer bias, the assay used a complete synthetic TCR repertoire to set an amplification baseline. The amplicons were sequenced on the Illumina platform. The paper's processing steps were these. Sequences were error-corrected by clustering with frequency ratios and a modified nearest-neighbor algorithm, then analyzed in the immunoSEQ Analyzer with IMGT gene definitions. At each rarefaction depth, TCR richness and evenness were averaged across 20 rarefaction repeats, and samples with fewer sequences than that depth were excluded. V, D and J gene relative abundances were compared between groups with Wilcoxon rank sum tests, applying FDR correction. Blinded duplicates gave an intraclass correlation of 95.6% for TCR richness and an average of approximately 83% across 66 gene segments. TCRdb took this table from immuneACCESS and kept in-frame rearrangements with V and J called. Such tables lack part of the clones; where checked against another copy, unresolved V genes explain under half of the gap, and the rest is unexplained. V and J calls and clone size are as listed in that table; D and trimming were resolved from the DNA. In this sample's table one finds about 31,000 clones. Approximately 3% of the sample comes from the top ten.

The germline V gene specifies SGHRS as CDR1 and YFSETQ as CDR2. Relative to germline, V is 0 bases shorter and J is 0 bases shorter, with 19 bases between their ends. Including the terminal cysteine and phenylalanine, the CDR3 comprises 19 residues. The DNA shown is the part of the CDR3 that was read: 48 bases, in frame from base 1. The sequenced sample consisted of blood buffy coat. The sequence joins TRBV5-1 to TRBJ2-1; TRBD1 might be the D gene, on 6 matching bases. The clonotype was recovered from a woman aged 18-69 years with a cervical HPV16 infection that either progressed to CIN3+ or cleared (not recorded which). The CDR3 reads CASSLVASGHLSSYNEQFF. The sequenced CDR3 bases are TGCGCCAGCAGCTTGGTAGCCTCGGGACATTTGAGCTCCTACAATGAG.